Listed below are T cell receptor beta chains from one sample, sequenced in a study of a mutant IDH1 vaccine in newly diagnosed glioma. For these TCRs, the target antigens are not known. Here immunoSEQ multiplex PCR was the method, and the copy in TCRdb shows in-frame clones only, minus some. The table lists about 54,000 clones, approximately 81% of them singletons. The specimen comprised PBMCs, sampled from a glioma patient whose treatment included an IDH1 peptide vaccine. These receptors were collected from a man under 40 with glioma. CDR3s include the opening cysteine and the closing phenylalanine or tryptophan. The D gene is left open where the match is weak. Size is omitted from some rows. Given values are once, few, many or a class for expanded clones.

J gene	D gene	V gene	clone size	CDR3 protein	CDR3 DNA
TRBJ1-2	TRBD1	TRBV7-2	NA	CASSLGQGFYGYTF	TGTGCCAGCAGCTTAGGACAGGGGTTCTATGGCTACACCTTC
TRBJ2-1	TRBD2	TRBV7-8	NA	CASSLAGLAGNEQFF	TGTGCCAGCAGCTTAGCGGGACTAGCGGGCAATGAGCAGTTCTTC
TRBJ1-4	NA	TRBV25-1	NA	CASSVGEKLSF	TGTGCCAGCAGTGTGGGGGAAAAACTGTCTTTT
TRBJ1-6	NA	TRBV18	NA	CASSQSTNSPLHF	TGTGCCAGCTCACAGAGTACTAATTCACCCCTCCACTTT
TRBJ1-2	TRBD1	TRBV5-8	NA	CASSSQSTGGKGYTF	TGTGCCAGCAGCTCCCAATCGACAGGGGGCAAGGGCTACACCTTC
TRBJ2-1	NA	TRBV5-6	NA	CASSLAPTGNEQFF	TGTGCCAGCAGCTTGGCCCCGACAGGTAATGAGCAGTTCTTC
TRBJ1-3	TRBD1	TRBV11-3	few	CASSIYRDSSGNTIYF	TGTGCCAGCAGCATATACCGGGACAGCTCTGGAAACACCATATATTTT
TRBJ2-5	NA	TRBV28	NA	CASRGWETQYF	TGTGCCAGCAGAGGATGGGAGACCCAGTACTTC
TRBJ2-3	TRBD2	TRBV4-2	NA	CASSLSLAGGADTQYF	TGTGCCAGCAGCCTATCACTAGCGGGGGGGGCAGATACGCAGTATTTT
TRBJ1-5	TRBD1	TRBV6-1	few	CASSDWTGYDQPQHF	TGTGCCAGCAGTGATTGGACAGGGTACGATCAGCCCCAGCATTTT
TRBJ2-5	NA	TRBV27	NA	CASSFGPSRGQETQYF	TGTGCCAGCAGTTTCGGCCCTAGTAGGGGCCAAGAGACCCAGTACTTC
TRBJ2-1	NA	TRBV9	NA	CASSLGGGTEQFF	TGTGCCAGCAGCCTCGGAGGGGGGACTGAGCAGTTCTTC
TRBJ2-1	TRBD2	TRBV14	NA	CASSQDLDGGEQFF	TGTGCCAGCAGCCAAGATTTAGACGGGGGGGAGCAGTTCTTC
TRBJ2-2	NA	TRBV5-6	NA	CASSLGNPTGELFF	TGTGCCAGCAGCTTAGGGAACCCCACCGGGGAGCTGTTTTTT
TRBJ2-1	TRBD2	TRBV27	NA	CASSAGLAGDQFFSYNEQFF	TGTGCCAGCAGTGCCGGACTAGCGGGGGACCAATTCTTCTCCTACAATGAGCAGTTCTTC
TRBJ2-3	TRBD2	TRBV5-1	few	CASSWGGPEDTQYF	TGCGCCAGCAGCTGGGGAGGGCCAGAAGATACGCAGTATTTT
TRBJ1-1	NA	TRBV30	few	CAWSVPGSGPEAFF	TGTGCCTGGAGTGTACCAGGAAGTGGGCCTGAAGCTTTCTTT
TRBJ1-2	TRBD1	TRBV27	NA	CASSTGQGLRSNF	TGTGCCAGCAGTACCGGACAGGGACTTCGCTCTAACTTC
TRBJ1-1	NA	TRBV11-2	NA	CASSLSVGNTEAFF	TGTGCCAGCAGCTTAAGTGTTGGGAACACTGAAGCTTTCTTT
TRBJ2-7	NA	TRBV7-9	NA	CASTSEATVYEQYF	TGTGCCAGCACTTCGGAGGCGACCGTCTACGAGCAGTACTTC
TRBJ1-2	NA	TRBV7-9	NA	CASSLSGHREYGYTF	TGTGCCAGCAGCTTAAGCGGACACCGAGAATATGGCTACACCTTC
TRBJ1-6	TRBD1	TRBV5-1	NA	CASSHGQGNSPLHF	TGCGCCAGCAGTCATGGACAGGGGAATTCACCCCTCCACTTT
TRBJ1-6	NA	TRBV28	NA	CASSQDSPLHF	TGTGCCAGCAGTCAGGATTCACCCCTCCACTTT
TRBJ2-1	NA	TRBV5-1	NA	CASSLVGALSGYNEQFF	TGCGCCAGCAGCTTGGTCGGGGCCCTCTCGGGGTACAATGAGCAGTTCTTC
TRBJ1-1	NA	TRBV7-9	NA	CASSLWGDPQGTEAFF	TGTGCCAGCAGCTTATGGGGGGACCCCCAGGGGACTGAAGCTTTCTTT
TRBJ2-1	TRBD2	TRBV4-2	once	CASSRLGLAGGNEQFF	TGTGCCAGCAGTCGGCTTGGACTAGCGGGGGGGAATGAGCAGTTCTTC
TRBJ1-4	NA	TRBV6-1	NA	CARGDGFATNEKLFF	TGTGCCAGGGGGGACGGGTTTGCAACTAATGAAAAACTGTTTTTT
TRBJ1-1	NA	TRBV28	few	CASSLWAGLNTEAFF	TGTGCCAGCAGTTTATGGGCAGGGCTGAACACTGAAGCTTTCTTT
TRBJ1-1	NA	TRBV6-5	few	CASSYYRIPTEAFF	TGTGCCAGCAGTTACTACCGTATTCCCACTGAAGCTTTCTTT
TRBJ2-1	TRBD1	TRBV5-1	once	CASSLTGGYPYNEQFF	TGCGCCAGCAGCTTGACAGGGGGCTATCCCTACAATGAGCAGTTCTTC
TRBJ2-1	NA	TRBV5-6	NA	CASSPLIDREQFF	TGTGCCAGCAGCCCCCTAATAGACAGGGAGCAGTTCTTC
TRBJ2-7	TRBD1	TRBV5-4	NA	CASSLGTGREQYF	TGTGCCAGCAGCTTGGGGACAGGGCGCGAGCAGTACTTC
TRBJ2-2	NA	TRBV19	NA	CASSTQPWTGELFF	TGTGCCAGTAGTACCCAACCATGGACCGGGGAGCTGTTTTTT
TRBJ2-7	NA	TRBV6-5	NA	CASSNPGTPPYEQYF	TGTGCCAGCAGTAACCCCGGGACGCCTCCCTACGAGCAGTACTTC
TRBJ2-7	TRBD1	TRBV13	NA	CASSLLGDTTGVAYEQYF	TGTGCCAGCAGCTTACTCGGAGATACGACAGGGGTGGCCTACGAGCAGTACTTC
TRBJ1-1	NA	TRBV5-6	once	CASTPGPQGNTEAFF	TGTGCCAGCACCCCCGGGCCACAGGGGAACACTGAAGCTTTCTTT
TRBJ2-3	NA	TRBV21-1	once	CASSVRAPIKTDTQYF	TGTGCCAGCAGCGTCCGGGCTCCGATCAAGACAGATACGCAGTATTTT
TRBJ2-3	TRBD2	TRBV29-1	NA	CSARPGGATDTQYF	TGCAGCGCTCGCCCCGGGGGGGCTACAGATACGCAGTATTTT
TRBJ2-4	TRBD2	TRBV15	NA	CATSRDLGTSGPKNIQYF	TGTGCCACCAGCAGGGACCTCGGGACTAGCGGACCCAAAAACATTCAGTACTTC
TRBJ1-6	NA	TRBV2	few	CASRNQGVYNSPLHF	TGTGCCAGCAGAAACCAGGGTGTCTATAATTCACCCCTCCACTTT
TRBJ2-7	NA	TRBV7-8	NA	CASSPRAPGPLGEQYF	TGTGCCAGCAGCCCAAGGGCTCCCGGGCCTCTGGGGGAGCAGTACTTC
TRBJ1-5	NA	TRBV30	few	CAWSPQGNQPQHF	TGTGCCTGGAGTCCCCAGGGCAATCAGCCCCAGCATTTT
TRBJ1-5	TRBD1	TRBV4-2	NA	CASSQGVQGGNQPQHF	TGTGCCAGCAGCCAAGGGGTACAGGGGGGCAATCAGCCCCAGCATTTT
TRBJ1-2	TRBD1	TRBV19	NA	CASTRDREMNGYTF	TGTGCCAGTACCAGGGACAGGGAAATGAATGGCTACACCTTC
TRBJ1-2	NA	TRBV18	NA	CASSPGRGSGYTF	TGTGCCAGCTCACCAGGCAGGGGTAGTGGCTACACCTTC
TRBJ1-2	NA	TRBV19	NA	CASSISDELDEGGYTF	TGTGCCAGTAGTATCTCGGACGAACTCGACGAGGGTGGCTACACCTTC
TRBJ1-1	NA	TRBV27	NA	CASSSQDGAEAFF	TGTGCCAGCAGTTCCCAGGACGGAGCTGAAGCTTTCTTT
TRBJ2-5	NA	TRBV7-7	NA	CASSVHIDLQETQYF	TGTGCCAGCAGCGTCCACATAGATCTACAAGAGACCCAGTACTTC
TRBJ2-6	NA	TRBV5-6	NA	CASSFRTSGANVLTF	TGTGCCAGCAGCTTTCGTACCTCTGGGGCCAACGTCCTGACTTTC